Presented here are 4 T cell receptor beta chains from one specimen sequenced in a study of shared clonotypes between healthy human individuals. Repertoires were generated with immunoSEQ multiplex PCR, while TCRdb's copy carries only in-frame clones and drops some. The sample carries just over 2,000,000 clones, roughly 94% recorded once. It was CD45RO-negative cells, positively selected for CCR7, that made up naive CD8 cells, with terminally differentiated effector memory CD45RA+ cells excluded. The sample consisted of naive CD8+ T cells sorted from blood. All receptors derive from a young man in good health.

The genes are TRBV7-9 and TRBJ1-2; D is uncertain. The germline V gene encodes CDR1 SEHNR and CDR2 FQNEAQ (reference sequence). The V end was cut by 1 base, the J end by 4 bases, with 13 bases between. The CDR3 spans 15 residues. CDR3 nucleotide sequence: TGTGCCAGCAGCTTAGGGTCGCGGAGCCCCTATGGCTACACCTTC. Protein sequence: CASSLGSRSPYGYTF.

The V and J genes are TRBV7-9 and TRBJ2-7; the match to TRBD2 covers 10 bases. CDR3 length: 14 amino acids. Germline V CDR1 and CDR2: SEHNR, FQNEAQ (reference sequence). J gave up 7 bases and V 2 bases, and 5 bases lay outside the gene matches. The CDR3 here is CASSLSLAGAEQYF. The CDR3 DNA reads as TGTGCCAGCAGCTTATCCCTAGCGGGAGCTGAGCAGTACTTC. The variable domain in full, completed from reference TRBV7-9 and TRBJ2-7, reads DTGVSQNPRHKITKRGQNVTFRCDPISEHNRLYWYRQTLGQGPEFLTYFQNEAQLEKSRLLSDRFSAERPKGSFSTLEIQRTEQGDSAMYLCASSLSLAGAEQYFGPGTRLTVT.

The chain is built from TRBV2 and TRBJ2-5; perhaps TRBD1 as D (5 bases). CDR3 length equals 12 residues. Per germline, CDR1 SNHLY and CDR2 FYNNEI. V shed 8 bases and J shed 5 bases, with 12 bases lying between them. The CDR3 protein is CASGDSWETQYF. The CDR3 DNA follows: TGTGCCAGCGGAGACAGCTGGGAGACCCAGTACTTC.

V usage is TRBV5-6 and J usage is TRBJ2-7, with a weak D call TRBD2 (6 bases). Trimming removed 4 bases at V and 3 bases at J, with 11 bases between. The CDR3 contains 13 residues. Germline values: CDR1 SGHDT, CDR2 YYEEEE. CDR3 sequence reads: CASSGTDYYEQYF. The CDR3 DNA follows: TGTGCCAGCAGCGGGACTGACTACTACGAGCAGTACTTC. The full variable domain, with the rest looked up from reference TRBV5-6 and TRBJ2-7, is DAGVTQSPTHLIKTRGQQVTLRCSPKSGHDTVSWYQQALGQGPQFIFQYYEEEERQRGNFPDRFSGHQFPNYSSELNVNALLLGDSALYLCASSGTDYYEQYFGPGTRLTVT.